The 25 T cell receptor beta chains below come from one sample, sequenced in a study of T-cell memory formation after mild COVID-19. TCRdb itself ran the 5' RACE reads through MiXCR, one entry per CDR3 protein. The profile covers around 390,000 distinct CDR3 sequences, with around a sixth appearing a single time and roughly a fifth taken by the ten largest. The specimen sequenced was PBMCs or a T cell subset sorted from them (not recorded which). The receptors were sampled from a man between 18 and 29 years old who had mild COVID-19 (a few samples of this study predate the infection). Cell type and time point are not known.

This clonotype showed up many times. The J gene is TRBJ2-7, the V gene TRBV4-1, with a possible D match to TRBD1 (5 bases). The CDR3 runs to 13 residues. V lost 4 bases, J lost 5 bases, and 12 bases lay in between. Germline-derived CDR1 and CDR2 are MGHRA and YSYEKL. CDR3 region: CASSPSQGNEQYF. The CDR3 DNA follows: TGCGCCAGCAGCCCGAGCCAGGGTAACGAGCAGTACTTC.

This clonotype was counted only a few times. CDR3 residues: CASRARDTQYF. The CDR3 bases are TGTGCCAGCAGGGCGAGAGATACGCAGTATTTT. The gene calls are TRBV14 and TRBJ2-3; no firm D call. CDR3 length: 11 amino acids. The V end was cut by 6 bases, the J end by 5 bases, with 6 bases between. Germline CDR1 is SGHDN and CDR2 is FVKESK.

This rearrangement joins TRBV15 to TRBJ1-3, with D hard to call. Germline values: CDR1 LNHNV, CDR2 YYDKDF (reference sequence). This CDR3 comprises 16 residues. Trimming pared 3 bases from V and 0 bases from J, leaving 12 bases between. For the CDR3, the DNA is TGTGCCACCAGCAGGCCCGGGAGCCTCTCTGGAAACACCATATATTTT. Protein sequence: CATSRPGSLSGNTIYF.

This sequence joins TRBV29-1 and TRBJ2-7; 11 bases are shared with TRBD1. The junction had 4 bases not matched to a gene; V was cut back by 4 bases and J by 5 bases. Germline V gives CDR1 SQVTM, CDR2 ANQGSEA. CDR3 length: 13 amino acids. The CDR3 protein is CSVGGDRGDEQYF. The CDR3 coding sequence is TGCAGCGTTGGAGGGGACAGGGGGGACGAGCAGTACTTC.

This clonotype was observed at least ten times. The chain joins TRBV7-9 to TRBJ1-1, with D uncertain. Germline V gene data show CDR1 as SEHNR and CDR2 as FQNEAQ (reference sequence). There are 12 residues in the CDR3. V was pared by 3 bases and J by 5 bases, with 7 bases between. CDR3 nucleotide sequence: TGTGCCAGCAGCTTCGCGGGGACTGAAGCTTTCTTT. Its translation is CASSFAGTEAFF.

V and J are TRBV6-6 and TRBJ2-4; TRBD1 or TRBD2 may be the D gene (5 bases each). The CDR3 loop spans 15 amino acids. Per the germline V gene, CDR1 is MNHNY and CDR2 is SVGAGI (reference sequence). With 2 bases removed from V and 8 bases from J, the gap between germline ends came to 16 bases. Here the CDR3 DNA reads TGTGCCAGCAGTTACGGGACCTCGGGGACGGACATTCAGTACTTC. This sequence encodes CASSYGTSGTDIQYF.

This clonotype was seen a handful of times. The chain is built from TRBV6-4 and TRBJ2-7; 10 nucleotides match TRBD2. CDR1 is MRHNA, CDR2 SNTAGT, per germline. Trimming at V came to 6 bases and at J to 5 bases, leaving 10 bases not matched to a gene. This CDR3 spans 15 amino acids. CDR3 protein: CASSPPAGGRNEQYV. In DNA form, the CDR3 reads TGTGCCAGCAGCCCACCAGCGGGGGGGAGGAACGAGCAGTACGTC.

This clonotype was recorded at least ten times. This rearrangement joins TRBV12-3 or TRBV12-4 to TRBJ2-3; 12 bases fit TRBD2. The CDR3 totals 16 residues. J was trimmed by 6 bases and V by 4 bases; bases with no gene match: 8. As DNA, the CDR3 is TGTGCCAGCAGTTCTCTGACTAGCGGGGGAAGGGATACGCAGTATTTT. As protein: CASSSLTSGGRDTQYF.

This clonotype was seen more than once but under ten times. V is TRBV10-3 and J is TRBJ2-7; TRBD1 aligns across 7 bases. Per the germline V gene, CDR1 is ENHRY and CDR2 is SYGVKD. This CDR3 comprises 15 residues. The J segment lost 3 bases and the V segment lost 6 bases, leaving 11 bases of the junction unmatched. The CDR3 here is CAIRDMTGLNYEQYF. CDR3 in DNA: TGTGCCATCAGGGATATGACAGGGTTGAACTACGAGCAGTACTTC.

This clonotype occurred a few times. The J gene is TRBJ1-2, the V gene TRBV7-2, with 9 bases aligning to TRBD1. J lost 8 bases, V lost 1 base, and 5 bases had no gene match. There are 14 residues in the CDR3. Germline V gene lookup returns CDR1 SGHTA and CDR2 FQGNSA. The CDR3 nucleotides are TGTGCCAGCAGCTTAGACAGGGGGCAAACGGGCTACACCTTC. Amino acids: CASSLDRGQTGYTF.

The chain couples TRBV5-1 to TRBJ2-4; 10 nucleotides line up with TRBD1. The V gene end was trimmed by 1 base and the J gene end by 6 bases; junction bases not matched to a gene: 7. Germline assignment: CDR1 SGHRS and CDR2 YFSETQ. The length of the CDR3 is 16 residues. The CDR3 nucleotides read TGCGCCAGCAGCTTGAAGGACAGGGGGACGGGAAACATTCAGTACTTC. The encoded protein is CASSLKDRGTGNIQYF.

This clonotype was seen a few times. The chain is built from TRBV4-1 and TRBJ1-2; unclear D gene. The CDR3 sequence is 16 residues long. Between the trimmed V and J ends, which lost 1 base and 5 bases, there was a span of 17 bases. The germline gives CDR1 MGHRA, CDR2 YSYEKL. The CDR3 nucleotides are TGCGCCAGCAGCCAAGTGAGGGCGGGTTTCCCTTATGGCTACACCTTC. This codes for CASSQVRAGFPYGYTF.

V gene TRBV5-8 combines with J gene TRBJ2-7; TRBD1 agrees at 7 bases. CDR1 and CDR2 (germline): SGHTS, YDEGEE. The ends lost 5 bases at V and 2 bases at J; junction bases unmatched: 4. The CDR3 is 13 residues long. The CDR3 region is CASSTGTAYEQYV. The CDR3 DNA follows: TGTGCCAGCAGTACAGGGACAGCCTACGAGCAGTACGTC.

This clonotype was recorded a few times. J is TRBJ1-2 and V is TRBV5-1; 9 nucleotides line up with TRBD1. Germline-derived CDR1 and CDR2 are SGHRS and YFSETQ. J lost 4 bases, V lost 0 bases, and 7 bases had no gene match. The CDR3 loop spans 16 amino acids. CDR3 bases: TGCGCCAGCAGCTTGGAAGGACAGGGGCAGGGCTATGGCTACACCTTC. As protein: CASSLEGQGQGYGYTF.

This chain links TRBV11-2 with TRBJ1-4; D perhaps matches TRBD1 (5 bases). Germline CDR1 SGHAT, CDR2 FQNNGV. The CDR3 consists of 13 residues. Deletions cut 6 bases from V and 8 bases from J, with 13 bases between. The DNA for the CDR3 is TGTGCCAGCAGGAAGGGGATAACGGAAAAACTGTTTTTT. It specifies CASRKGITEKLFF. The entire variable domain, with the rest obtained from reference TRBV11-2 and TRBJ1-4, is as follows: EAGVAQSPRYKIIEKRQSVAFWCNPISGHATLYWYQQILGQGPKLLIQFQNNGVVDDSQLPKDRFSAERLKGVDSTLKIQPAKLEDSAVYLCASRKGITEKLFFGSGTQLSVL.

This clonotype was detected only a few times. The V gene is TRBV20-1, the J gene TRBJ2-7; 8 bases line up with TRBD2. Germline V gives CDR1 DFQATT, CDR2 SNEGSKA (reference sequence). J lost 2 bases, V lost 0 bases, and 15 bases had no gene match. CDR3 length: 18 amino acids. CDR3 sequence reads: CSARDASGGRRSAYEQYV. DNA for the CDR3: TGCAGTGCTAGAGATGCCAGCGGGGGTCGAAGGAGCGCCTACGAGCAGTACGTC.

The chain links TRBV3-1 to TRBJ2-2; D is unclear. Germline V gene lookup returns CDR1 LGHDT and CDR2 YNNKEL (reference sequence). This CDR3 is built from 15 residues. V lost 5 bases and J 6 bases, leaving 16 bases between the germline ends. The CDR3 region has the DNA TGTGCCAGCAGCGGAGACTCCCCACTCGCCGGGGAGCTGTTTTTT. This sequence encodes CASSGDSPLAGELFF.

This clonotype was observed a few times. The CDR3 reads CASKVVGGETQYF. The CDR3 DNA reads as TGCGCCAGCAAGGTCGTCGGTGGCGAGACCCAGTACTTC. The chain links TRBV5-1 to TRBJ2-5; D remains unclear. Germline CDR1 SGHRS, CDR2 YFSETQ. V lost 6 bases and J 5 bases, leaving 14 bases between the germline ends. This CDR3 spans 13 amino acids.

This rearrangement joins TRBV4-1 to TRBJ1-5; no clear D. The CDR3 contains 17 residues. Germline V lookup: CDR1 MGHRA, CDR2 YSYEKL. The ends were cut back, 3 bases at V and 0 bases at J, with 15 bases in the middle. The CDR3 loop reads CASSHPAGSDSNQPQHF. Written as DNA, the CDR3 is TGCGCCAGCAGCCACCCGGCCGGGTCAGATAGCAATCAGCCCCAGCATTTT.

This clonotype has more than one count but fewer than ten. This chain links TRBV27 with TRBJ1-2; TRBD1 might be the D (6 bases). The CDR3 runs 15 residues. Looked up from germline, CDR1 is MNHEY and CDR2 is SMNVEV (reference sequence). V lost 0 bases, J lost 5 bases, and 13 bases lay in between. CDR3 loop: CASSLSVEGGYGYTF. DNA for the CDR3: TGTGCCAGCAGTTTATCGGTTGAGGGGGGTTATGGCTACACCTTC.

This clonotype came up many times. The rearrangement uses TRBV19 and TRBJ2-7, with D possibly matching TRBD1 (5 bases). Germline V gene sequence: CDR1 LNHDA, CDR2 SQIVND (reference sequence). CDR3 length: 14 residues. Trimming pared 4 bases from V and 1 base from J, leaving 11 bases between. CDR3 nucleotides: TGTGCCAGTAGTAAATTTGGACAATCCTACGAGCAGTACTTC. Amino acids: CASSKFGQSYEQYF.

The gene calls are TRBV28 and TRBJ2-5; 11 positions match TRBD2. CDR1 and CDR2 from the germline V gene are MDHEN and SYDVKM. This CDR3 has 14 residues. V was pared by 3 bases and J by 7 bases, with 4 bases of the junction left unmatched. The CDR3 DNA reads TGTGCCAGCAGTTTGTTCCTAGCGGGAGGGACCCAGTACTTC. Protein: CASSLFLAGGTQYF. The full variable domain, with the rest looked up from reference TRBV28 and TRBJ2-5, is DVKVTQSSRYLVKRTGEKVFLECVQDMDHENMFWYRQDPGLGLRLIYFSYDVKMKEKGDIPEGYSVSREKKERFSLILESASTNQTSMYLCASSLFLAGGTQYFGPGTRLLVL.

In this sample, this clonotype turned up a few times. This rearrangement joins TRBV12-3 or TRBV12-4 to TRBJ1-1; D not resolved. V lost 3 bases and J lost 5, with 10 bases in between. The CDR3 sequence is 13 residues long. The CDR3 reads CASSFMVGTEAFF. The DNA for the CDR3 is TGTGCCAGCAGTTTTATGGTCGGAACTGAAGCTTTCTTT.

The chain recombines TRBV6-4 with TRBJ1-2; TRBD1 is a possible D gene (6 bases). Between the trimmed V and J ends, which lost 3 bases and 4 bases, there was a span of 9 bases. This CDR3 is built from 13 residues. Germline CDR1 MRHNA, CDR2 SNTAGT. DNA for the CDR3: TGTGCCAGCAGTGAAACAGGGACCTATGGCTACACCTTC. Amino acids: CASSETGTYGYTF.

The J gene is TRBJ2-2, the V gene TRBV7-9, with a tentative D call TRBD2 (6 bases). There are 16 residues in the CDR3. CDR1 and CDR2 (germline): SEHNR, FQNEAQ (reference sequence). Trimming took off 1 base at V and 5 bases at J, with 14 bases between the two ends. The DNA of the CDR3 is TGTGCCAGCAGCTTAGACGGTTCGGGGGTGACCGGGGAGCTGTTTTTT. Encoded protein: CASSLDGSGVTGELFF.